A single sample is the source of the 10 T cell receptor beta chains below, sequenced in a study of blood T cell repertoires in COVID-19. The table came from immunoSEQ multiplex PCR; TCRdb's copy has only in-frame clones and leaves some out. Here the sample spans 100,000 to 120,000 clones, over 75% being singletons. Sequencing input: peripheral blood. The receptors were sampled from an older woman who had recovered from COVID-19.

The CDR3 nucleotides are TGTGCCAGCAGCCAAGATCCTCCTAGCGGGAGTTTCGCAGATACGCAGTATTTT. Protein: CASSQDPPSGSFADTQYF. The chain links TRBV4-2 to TRBJ2-3, with 10 positions matching TRBD2. V lost 0 bases, J lost 4 bases, and 10 bases stayed unmatched. CDR3 length equals 18 residues. CDR1 and CDR2 from the germline V gene are LGHNA and YNFKEQ.

The CDR3 loop reads CASTADRVVTQPQHF. The CDR3 DNA reads TGTGCCAGCACCGCAGACAGGGTAGTGACTCAGCCCCAGCATTTT. This chain joins TRBV2 and TRBJ1-5; TRBD1 aligns across 7 bases. Germline V gives CDR1 SNHLY, CDR2 FYNNEI. The CDR3 loop spans 15 amino acids. The V and J ends lost 7 bases and 6 bases, in that order; junction bases with no gene match: 12.

The genes are TRBV7-2 and TRBJ1-2; D possibly corresponds to TRBD1 (6 bases). V lost 5 bases, J lost 7 bases, and 17 bases lay in between. CDR3 size: 14 residues. The germline V gene encodes CDR1 SGHTA and CDR2 FQGNSA. This CDR3 reads CASSLGGGSPGYTF. The CDR3 DNA follows: TGTGCCAGCAGCCTAGGGGGGGGGTCTCCTGGCTACACCTTC.

The chain links TRBV15 to TRBJ2-3; 10 bases are a match to TRBD2. CDR1 and CDR2 (germline): LNHNV, YYDKDF (reference sequence). Losses at the gene ends were 5 bases for V and 11 bases for J; bases not matched to a gene: 16. This CDR3 spans 16 amino acids. CDR3 DNA sequence: TGTGCCACCAGCCAATCGGGTAGCGGGGGGCTCTTGAAGCAGTATTTT. It codes for CATSQSGSGGLLKQYF.

The chain is built from TRBV5-6 and TRBJ2-3, with 8 bases that match TRBD2. The CDR3 loop spans 17 amino acids. Per the germline V gene, CDR1 is SGHDT and CDR2 is YYEEEE. Trimming cost V 0 bases and J 4 bases; bases outside gene matches: 10. The CDR3 spells CASSLVRGLGFPDTQYF. The CDR3 coding sequence is TGTGCCAGCAGCTTGGTGAGGGGACTAGGTTTTCCAGATACGCAGTATTTT. Based on the CDR3 plus reference TRBV5-6 and TRBJ2-3, the full variable domain is DAGVTQSPTHLIKTRGQQVTLRCSPKSGHDTVSWYQQALGQGPQFIFQYYEEEERQRGNFPDRFSGHQFPNYSSELNVNALLLGDSALYLCASSLVRGLGFPDTQYFGPGTRLTVL.

The chain is built from TRBV19 and TRBJ1-2; 10 bases line up with TRBD1. This CDR3 has 14 amino acids. V gave up 5 bases and J gave up 5 bases; unmatched junction bases: 5. Germline-derived CDR1 and CDR2 are LNHDA and SQIVND (reference sequence). CDR3 sequence: CASSSRQGAYGYTF. For the CDR3, the DNA is TGTGCCAGTAGTTCGAGACAGGGGGCATATGGCTACACCTTC. Drawing the rest from reference TRBV19 and TRBJ1-2, the complete variable domain is DGGITQSPKYLFRKEGQNVTLSCEQNLNHDAMYWYRQDPGQGLRLIYYSQIVNDFQKGDIAEGYSVSREKKESFPLTVTSAQKNPTAFYLCASSSRQGAYGYTFGSGTRLTVV.

V and J are TRBV3-1 (or the pseudogene TRBV3-2) and TRBJ2-7; D is possibly TRBD2 (5 bases). This CDR3 is built from 16 residues. With 2 bases removed from V and 4 bases from J, the gap between germline ends came to 18 bases. The germline V gene has CDR1 LGHDT and CDR2 YNNKEL (reference sequence). This chain's CDR3 is CASSQNPDLGSYEQYF. The CDR3 DNA is TGTGCCAGCAGCCAAAATCCGGACTTGGGGTCTTACGAGCAGTACTTC.

J is TRBJ2-7 and V is TRBV4-1; 10 bases agree with TRBD1. J gave up 3 bases and V 4 bases, and 3 bases lay outside the gene matches. Germline V gene lookup returns CDR1 MGHRA and CDR2 YSYEKL. The CDR3 spans 14 residues. The CDR3 loop is CASSPGTGVYEQYF. The CDR3 region has the DNA TGCGCCAGCAGCCCGGGGACAGGGGTCTACGAGCAGTACTTC.

The chain uses TRBV7-9 and TRBJ2-3; D possibly corresponds to TRBD1 (5 bases). V dropped 1 base and J dropped 2 bases, with 13 bases sitting between them. Germline lookup yields CDR1 SEHNR and CDR2 FQNEAQ (reference sequence). The CDR3 totals 16 residues. CDR3: CASSLEGIRVTDTQYF. In nucleotides, the CDR3 is TGTGCCAGCAGCTTAGAGGGGATTAGGGTCACAGATACGCAGTATTTT.

This clone turned up a few times. This chain uses TRBV20-1 with TRBJ2-1; 9 nucleotides align to TRBD2. The CDR3 totals 14 residues. Trimming cost V 3 bases and J 6 bases; bases outside gene matches: 6. Germline V lookup: CDR1 DFQATT, CDR2 SNEGSKA (reference sequence). The chain's CDR3 is CSASRGGRGNEQFF. CDR3 nucleotide sequence: TGCAGTGCTAGTAGGGGCGGGAGGGGCAATGAGCAGTTCTTC.